This T cell receptor (beta chain) was captured in a study of T cell repertoires in cytomegalovirus infection. The overall study: Indications came from public TCR beta signatures; they pointed to CMV infection and to a matching HLA type.

Study outcomes and limitations: HLA-C-restricted CMV-specific TCR beta clonotypes were dominant in the ex vivo response.

V gave up 1 base and J gave up 1 base, with 8 bases separating them. The CDR3 has 14 residues. CDR1 is MGHDK and CDR2 is SYGVNS in the germline V gene. This clonotype showed up just a few times. Its antigen is undetermined. Using its own MiXCR run on the reads, TCRdb lists one record per CDR3 protein. The sample records around 250,000 distinct CDR3 sequences, approximately 15% being singletons. Sequences were obtained from CD8+ T cells from PBMCs. This sequence joins TRBV25-1 and TRBJ2-7, with unresolved D. The sequence derives from a human donor in good health (CMV status not recorded). Some clones in this sample may be carry-over from other donors' samples. CDR3 region: CASSELGDSYEQYF. In nucleotides, the CDR3 is TGTGCCAGCAGTGAATTAGGAGATTCCTACGAGCAGTACTTC.